The present T cell receptor (beta chain) was sequenced within a study of blood T cell repertoires in COVID-19. J lost 5 bases, V lost 2 bases, and 5 bases had no gene match. The CDR3 length is 17 residues. CDR1 and CDR2 from the germline V gene are LGHNA and YSLEER. The repertoire was sequenced with immunoSEQ multiplex PCR; TCRdb's copy has only in-frame clones and lacks some. The repertoire holds 250,000 or so clones, with around 87% as singletons. The rearrangement uses TRBV4-3 and TRBJ2-3, with 15 bases identical to TRBD2. This receptor was identified in a woman aged 55 to 70 with COVID-19, enrolled during active disease. The sequenced sample was peripheral blood. The CDR3 region is CASSQRTSGRGGDTQYF. CDR3 sequence (DNA): TGCGCCAGCAGCCAACGGACTAGCGGGAGGGGAGGAGATACGCAGTATTTT.